The entry below gives a single T cell receptor beta chain sequence along with its context. This clonotype was seen many times. No cognate antigen has been identified for it. No quality values exist for individual bases; no much larger clone is one base distant. Sample treatment or condition, as interpreted from the label and publication: live attenuated yellow fever vaccine strain. A standard Ficoll-Paque protocol was used to isolate PBMCs from peripheral blood. Dynabeads CD4 and CD8 positive selection kits were used to isolate the CD4 and CD8 T-cell fractions. RNA was extracted with TriZol from bulk PBMCs, CD4 and CD8 fractions, and dextramer-positive and dextramer-negative fractions. Sequences SGHVS (CDR1) and FNYEAQ (CDR2) are obtained from the germline V gene. Counted from cysteine to phenylalanine, this CDR3 has 16 amino acids. Only the CDR3 DNA stays, 48 bases, in frame from base 1. The germline V end is reduced by 4 bases and the J end by 3 bases; junction bases left unmatched: 10.

TCR cDNA was made using 5'RACE template switching, a step that added a universal primer site and unique molecular identifiers. Priming of cDNA synthesis was performed from both the TCR alpha and TCR beta constant segments. Libraries were amplified in two PCR steps, with sample barcodes and sequencing adapters added in the second step. Libraries were sequenced on Illumina HiSeq 2500 (2x100 bp) or NovaSeq (2x150 bp). The authors processed their data as follows. Demultiplexing of reads and collapsing into UMI consensus sequences were performed with MIGEC, and V(D)J alignment was carried out with MiXCR. Using edgeR on replicate PBMC samples, clonotypes were called vaccine-responding if FDR was below 0.01 and the log2 fold change was above 5 up to day 15. Bulk clonotypes were assigned CD4 or CD8 identity according to which sequenced CD4 or CD8 repertoire held them at higher abundance. In TCRdb, the public reads were trimmed at Q25 with fastp and aligned with MiXCR, with productive beta chains retained. Identical CDR3 proteins give one entry, which carries the most common genes and DNA. The V and J calls reflect TCRdb's pipeline rather than the authors' work. Counted in this sample were 140,000 to 150,000 distinct CDR3 sequences; 6.6% of them appeared once. The leading ten clones occupy more than 0.55% of the sample.

This sample is drawn from a study of T cells after yellow fever vaccination (dated by TCRdb to between 2018 and 2021). At the level of the whole study: The SMART-Seq v4 Ultra Low Input RNA kit was used to prepare libraries from fractions with low cell numbers. Bulk PBMC replicates and cell subsets were isolated from blood drawn at multiple timepoints before and after both primary and secondary immunization. Two healthy male donors, one aged 18 to 30 and one aged 30 to 40 years, made up the cohort. To follow T-cell clones before and after both primary and booster YFV17D yellow fever vaccination, bulk TCR alpha and beta repertoires underwent longitudinal sequencing.

What the work shows at the level of the full study, not this receptor alone: Most clones expanded after primary vaccination were re-detected after the booster (almost 98% of CD4 and 88% of CD8), suggesting broad memory maintenance. A small share of clonotypes occurred in both CD4 and CD8 compartments, likely arising from convergent recombination. Computational filtering was required because FACS-sorted repertoires could contain abundant contaminating clonotypes from the bulk population. Because the study included only a couple of donors, the extent to which the findings can be generalized is limited. The secondary T-cell response was weaker than the primary response but faster, peaking on day 5 instead of day 15.

The sequencing here drew on CD4+ T cells sorted from PBMCs, taken 10 days after the yellow fever booster vaccination. The clonotype was recovered from a young man who received the YFV17D yellow fever vaccine. The chain is encoded by TRBV7-6 joined to TRBJ1-1; 8 bases in between match TRBD1. Here is the DNA: TGTGCCAGCAGCTCCCGGACAGGGAGGGGCTACACTGAAGCTTTCTTT. Protein translation: CASSSRTGRGYTEAFF.